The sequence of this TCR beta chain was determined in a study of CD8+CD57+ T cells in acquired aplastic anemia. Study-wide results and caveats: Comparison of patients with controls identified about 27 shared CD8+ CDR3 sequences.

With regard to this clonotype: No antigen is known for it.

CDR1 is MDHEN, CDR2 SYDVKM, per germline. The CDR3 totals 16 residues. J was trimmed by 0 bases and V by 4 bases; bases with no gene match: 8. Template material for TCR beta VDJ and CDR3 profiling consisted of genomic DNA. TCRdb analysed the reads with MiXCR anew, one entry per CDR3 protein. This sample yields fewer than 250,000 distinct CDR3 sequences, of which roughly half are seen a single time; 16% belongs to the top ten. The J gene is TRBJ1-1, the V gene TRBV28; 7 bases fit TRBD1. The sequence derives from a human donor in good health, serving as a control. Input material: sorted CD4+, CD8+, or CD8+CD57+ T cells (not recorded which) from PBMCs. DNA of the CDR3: TGTGCCAGCAGTTCGAATCGACAGGGATTGAACACTGAAGCTTTCTTT. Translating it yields CASSSNRQGLNTEAFF.